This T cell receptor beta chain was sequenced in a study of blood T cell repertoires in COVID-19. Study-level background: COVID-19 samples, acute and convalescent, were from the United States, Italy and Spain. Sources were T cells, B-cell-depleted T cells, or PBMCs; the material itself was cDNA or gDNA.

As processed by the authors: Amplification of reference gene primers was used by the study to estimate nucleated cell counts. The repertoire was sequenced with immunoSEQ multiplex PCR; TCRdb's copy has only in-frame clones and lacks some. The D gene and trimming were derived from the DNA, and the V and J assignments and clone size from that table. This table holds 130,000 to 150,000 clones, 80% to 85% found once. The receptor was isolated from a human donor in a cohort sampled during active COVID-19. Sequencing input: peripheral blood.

The CDR3 nucleotides are TGTGCCATCAGTGAGCGGGGGAATCAGCCCCAGCATTTT. It yields the protein CAISERGNQPQHF. The chain employs TRBV10-3 and TRBJ1-5; the D gene is possibly TRBD1 (5 bases). V lost 2 bases, J lost 4 bases, and 6 bases lay in between. Germline CDR1 ENHRY, CDR2 SYGVKD. The CDR3 has 13 amino acids.